The 26 T cell receptor beta chains listed next were all sequenced from one sample in a study of CD8+ T cells in alopecia areata (dated by TCRdb to between 2017 and 2018). The label giving this sample's time point can be read as: about 4 weeks on oral tofacitinib. The sample's treatment or condition label, decoded: oral pan-JAK inhibitor, 5-10 mg twice daily. The library was produced with the immunoSEQ multiplex PCR assay. RNA was extracted from all samples and reverse transcribed into cDNA, which served as template for TCR sequencing. Here the immuneACCESS table is served through TCRdb, limited to in-frame sequences with V and J called. Missing clones are a known gap in these copies; in checked studies unresolved V genes cover under half, and the rest lacks a known reason. The sample yields some 120,000 clones; 60% to 65% were counted once. Clones ranked in the top ten supply 5.7% of the sample.

The material was CD4+ T cells sorted from blood, obtained at week 4, from a patient treated with tofacitinib. Every receptor here comes from a human donor with alopecia areata.

This chain links TRBV27 with TRBJ1-4; possibly TRBD1 for D (5 bases). The germline gives CDR1 MNHEY, CDR2 SMNVEV (reference sequence). The CDR3 contains 15 residues. Trimming shortened V by 8 bases and J by 6 bases, and 19 bases separated the two germline ends. The CDR3 DNA follows: TGTGCCAGCCGGTCAGGCGGGCAAGGGGATGAAAAACTGTTTTTT. The encoded protein is CASRSGGQGDEKLFF.

This clone came up a few times. This chain connects TRBV10-3 to TRBJ2-5; D assignment may be TRBD1 or TRBD2 (6 bases each). The V and J ends lost 6 bases and 4 bases respectively, with 15 bases between them. Germline V CDR1 and CDR2: ENHRY, SYGVKD. CDR3 length: 14 residues. The CDR3 bases are TGTGCCATCAGGCCGGGGGCCGAGGGAGAGACCCAGTACTTC. This sequence encodes CAIRPGAEGETQYF.

The chain combines TRBV15 with TRBJ2-3; D call uncertain. The germline gives CDR1 LNHNV, CDR2 YYDKDF (reference sequence). The CDR3 runs to 14 residues. Trimming took 1 base from V and 3 from J, leaving 8 bases between them. In DNA, the CDR3 is TGTGCCACCAGCAGAGGCTCCGGAACAGATACGCAGTATTTT. This codes for CATSRGSGTDTQYF.

The V and J genes are TRBV4-2 and TRBJ2-7; no clear D. The germline gives CDR1 LGHNA, CDR2 YNFKEQ. This CDR3 is 14 amino acids long. V shed 3 bases and J shed 3 bases, with 12 bases lying between them. The CDR3 protein is CASSQGPTNYEQYF. In nucleotides, the CDR3 is TGTGCCAGCAGCCAGGGTCCGACAAACTACGAGCAGTACTTC.

This clone occurred a few times. The V gene is TRBV18, the J gene TRBJ2-5; a possible D gene is TRBD2 (5 bases). Germline CDR1 is KGHSH and CDR2 is LQKENI. There are 13 residues in the CDR3. Trimming left V 3 bases short and J 5 bases short, with 10 bases between. CDR3 nucleotides: TGTGCCAGCTCACCCGGGTCGGGGGAGACCCAGTACTTC. Translating it yields CASSPGSGETQYF. Full variable domain (missing parts from reference TRBV18 and TRBJ2-5): NAGVMQNPRHLVRRRGQEARLRCSPMKGHSHVYWYRQLPEEGLKFMVYLQKENIIDESGMPKERFSAEFPKEGPSILRIQQVVRGDSAAYFCASSPGSGETQYFGPGTRLLVL.

The chain couples TRBV30 to TRBJ2-3, with TRBD1 matching over 9 bases. The length of the CDR3 is 14 residues. Per the germline V gene, CDR1 is GTSNPN and CDR2 is SVGIG (reference sequence). V lost 5 bases and J lost 1; bases outside the gene matches: 4. In DNA form, the CDR3 reads TGTGCCTGGGAGGGACAGGGAGGCACAGATACGCAGTATTTT. Encoded protein: CAWEGQGGTDTQYF.

Only a few counts were recorded for this clone. The chain recombines TRBV9 with TRBJ2-1, with D hard to call. The CDR3 runs to 16 residues. The germline gives CDR1 SGDLS, CDR2 YYNGEE. With 2 bases removed from V and 5 bases from J, the gap between germline ends came to 17 bases. As DNA, the CDR3 is TGTGCCAGCAGCGTCCATGGGCCTCCTGAGAACAATGAGCAGTTCTTC. Translating it yields CASSVHGPPENNEQFF.

V usage is TRBV5-6 and J usage is TRBJ1-2; the match to TRBD1 covers 11 bases. CDR1 and CDR2 (germline): SGHDT, YYEEEE. The trim removed 5 bases at V and 9 bases at J, leaving 3 bases unmatched. CDR3 size: 12 residues. The CDR3 loop reads CASRGQGESYTF. For the CDR3, the DNA is TGTGCCAGCAGGGGACAGGGGGAGAGCTACACCTTC.

The chain is built from TRBV6-5 and TRBJ2-1; 8 bases fit TRBD2. The germline V gene has CDR1 MNHEY and CDR2 SVGAGI. There are 15 residues in the CDR3. The V segment lost 0 bases and the J segment 9 bases; nucleotides outside the gene matches: 7. CDR3 DNA: TGTGCCAGCAGTTACTCCTCCCTCCTAGCGGGTGAGCAGTTCTTC. Translation: CASSYSSLLAGEQFF.

This clone was picked up a small number of times. The chain is built from TRBV29-1 and TRBJ2-5, with 10 bases that match TRBD1. V lost 6 bases to trimming and J lost 5 bases; unmatched junction nucleotides: 9. Germline assignment: CDR1 SQVTM and CDR2 ANQGSEA. This CDR3 spans 14 amino acids. CDR3 in amino acids: CSVGPGQGRETQYF. The DNA for the CDR3 is TGCAGCGTAGGACCGGGACAGGGGAGGGAGACCCAGTACTTC.

The V call is TRBV28, the J call TRBJ1-1; D unclear. This CDR3 contains 13 residues. Germline-derived CDR1 and CDR2 are MDHEN and SYDVKM. The V and J ends lost 6 bases and 2 bases respectively, with 10 bases between them. The CDR3 sequence: CASSPPVNTEAFF. CDR3 nucleotides: TGTGCCAGCAGCCCCCCAGTTAACACTGAAGCTTTCTTT.

The chain is built from TRBV5-6 and TRBJ1-1; D uncertain. The CDR3 covers 14 residues. In germline, CDR1 is SGHDT, CDR2 YYEEEE. V shed 4 bases and J shed 2 bases, with 12 bases lying between them. CDR3 sequence (DNA): TGTGCCAGCAGCCCAAGGCGGGGAAACACTGAAGCTTTCTTT. Protein: CASSPRRGNTEAFF.

The chain employs TRBV10-3 and TRBJ2-1, with 10 bases that match TRBD2. The CDR3 totals 18 residues. The germline gives CDR1 ENHRY, CDR2 SYGVKD. The J segment lost 12 bases and the V segment lost 4 bases, leaving 21 bases of the junction unmatched. The CDR3 DNA is TGTGCCATCAGTGGGTTGGGAAAGGGAAGTCTAGCGGGAGTCAGGCAGTTCTTC. Translating gives CAISGLGKGSLAGVRQFF.

The CDR3 DNA reads TGTGCCTGGAGGAGGACCTTCGGAGGGCAGTTCTTC. Its translation is CAWRRTFGGQFF. The chain is built from TRBV30 and TRBJ2-1, with D possibly being TRBD2 (5 bases). Germline lookup yields CDR1 GTSNPN and CDR2 SVGIG (reference sequence). Trimming cost V 3 bases and J 12 bases, with 15 bases left between them. This CDR3 region has 12 residues.

This rearrangement joins TRBV2 to TRBJ2-2; D gene ambiguous. This CDR3 is built from 13 residues. Looked up from germline, CDR1 is SNHLY and CDR2 is FYNNEI. V shed 4 bases and J shed 6 bases, with 9 bases lying between them. The CDR3 DNA reads TGTGCCAGCAGTGGTGAGGTCGCCGGGGAGCTGTTTTTT. Its translation is CASSGEVAGELFF.

V gene TRBV7-8 combines with J gene TRBJ2-1, with 12 bases matching TRBD2. CDR1 is SGHVS, CDR2 FQNEAQ, per germline. There are 17 residues in the CDR3. V shed 5 bases and J 1 base; nucleotides not matched to a gene: 6. The CDR3 loop reads CASSGRTSGTSYNEQFF. As DNA, the CDR3 is TGTGCCAGCAGCGGAAGGACTAGCGGGACTTCCTACAATGAGCAGTTCTTC.

The CDR3 region is CASSETGQQETQYF. The CDR3 DNA sequence: TGTGCCAGCAGTGAGACAGGGCAGCAAGAGACCCAGTACTTC. This sequence joins TRBV25-1 and TRBJ2-5; 7 bases line up with TRBD1. CDR1 and CDR2 from the germline V gene are MGHDK and SYGVNS. The J segment lost 2 bases and the V segment lost 3 bases, leaving 3 bases of the junction unmatched. The CDR3 is made up of 14 amino acids.

V gene TRBV29-1 combines with J gene TRBJ1-1; 11 nucleotides match TRBD1. After removal of 7 bases from V and 6 bases from J, the junction contained 4 bases not matched to a gene. In germline, CDR1 is SQVTM, CDR2 ANQGSEA. CDR3 length: 12 residues. The CDR3 coding sequence is TGCAGCGCCGGGACAGGGGGTCCTGAAGCTTTCTTT. Amino acid sequence: CSAGTGGPEAFF.

This chain connects TRBV29-1 to TRBJ1-1; D is unresolved. Germline-derived CDR1 and CDR2 are SQVTM and ANQGSEA. V was trimmed by 6 bases and J by 4 bases, leaving 12 bases between them. This CDR3 has 12 residues. This CDR3 reads CSVARVGTEAFF. The CDR3 nucleotides read TGCAGCGTGGCCCGGGTGGGCACTGAAGCTTTCTTT.

There are a few counts of this clone. This chain uses TRBV10-3 with TRBJ2-6; 10 positions agree with TRBD2. V dropped 4 bases and J dropped 3; count of bases not matched to a gene: 9. The germline V gene has CDR1 ENHRY and CDR2 SYGVKD. This CDR3 has 18 amino acids. DNA for the CDR3: TGTGCCATCAGTGGGAGGAGCGGGAGGGCCTTTGGGGCCAACGTCCTGACTTTC. Translating it yields CAISGRSGRAFGANVLTF.

The V and J genes are TRBV9 and TRBJ2-3; D gene ambiguous. The CDR3 covers 15 residues. The germline gives CDR1 SGDLS, CDR2 YYNGEE. The V and J ends lost 3 bases and 0 bases respectively, with 11 bases between them. The chain's CDR3 is CASSGRSSSTDTQYF. The CDR3 bases are TGTGCCAGCAGCGGCCGATCCTCAAGCACAGATACGCAGTATTTT.

A few counts support this clone. V gene TRBV7-2 combines with J gene TRBJ2-1; the match to TRBD2 covers 8 bases. Germline assignment: CDR1 SGHTA and CDR2 FQGNSA. This CDR3 is 15 amino acids long. The trim removed 2 bases at V and 9 bases at J, leaving 9 bases unmatched. The CDR3: CASSLSSGGGGEQFF. In DNA, the CDR3 is TGTGCCAGCAGCTTAAGTTCGGGAGGGGGGGGTGAGCAGTTCTTC.

The chain has TRBV6-5 and TRBJ2-2; no clear D gene. Germline-derived CDR1 and CDR2 are MNHEY and SVGAGI. V lost 6 bases, J lost 2 bases, and 4 bases lay in between. The CDR3 loop spans 12 amino acids. Written as DNA, the CDR3 is TGTGCCAGCAGGCCCAACACCGGGGAGCTGTTTTTT. Residues: CASRPNTGELFF.

The chain combines TRBV7-9 with TRBJ2-3; tentative D call: TRBD1 (6 bases). The V gene lost 2 bases and the J gene lost 2 bases, with 14 bases spanning the gap. The CDR3 covers 16 residues. CDR1 SEHNR and CDR2 FQNEAQ come from the germline V gene (reference sequence). CDR3 amino acids: CASSLKRDTSTDTQYF. The DNA of the CDR3 is TGTGCCAGCAGCTTAAAACGGGACACCTCCACAGATACGCAGTATTTT.

This clone has just a few counts. Within the sample, other DNA sequences also encode this same CDR3. The chain is built from TRBV5-1 and TRBJ2-3; D unresolved. Trimming took off 4 bases at V and 0 bases at J, with 6 bases between the two ends. This CDR3 has 13 residues. Germline CDR1 and CDR2: SGHRS and YFSETQ. CDR3 in DNA: TGCGCCAGCAGCCGTGGGAGCACAGATACGCAGTATTTT. Protein: CASSRGSTDTQYF.

This clone was counted a few times. The J gene is TRBJ2-7, the V gene TRBV5-1, with a possible D match to TRBD2 (5 bases). CDR1 is SGHRS, CDR2 YFSETQ, per germline. Trimming took off 6 bases at V and 0 bases at J, with 16 bases between the two ends. CDR3 length: 15 residues. CDR3 DNA: TGCGCCAGCACCGAGACGGGGTCTAGCTCCTACGAGCAGTACTTC. Protein: CASTETGSSSYEQYF.